This passage covers 10 T cell receptor beta chains from one sample sequenced in a study of control samples from healthy donors and cancer patients. Profiling relied on immunoSEQ multiplex PCR, and the TCRdb table lists in-frame clones only, not all of them. The data contain some 140,000 clones, around nine tenths of them singletons. Sequencing was done on a sample of blood. These receptors came from a woman in her thirties in good health.

The chain links TRBV24-1 to TRBJ2-1; the match to TRBD1 covers 7 bases. CDR3 length equals 18 residues. V was pared by 3 bases and J by 0 bases, with 10 bases of the junction left unmatched. Germline CDR1 reads KGHDR; CDR2 reads SFDVKD. This chain's CDR3 is CATSDPRDRHRSYNEQFF. The CDR3 nucleotides are TGTGCCACCAGTGATCCCCGGGACAGACATCGCTCCTACAATGAGCAGTTCTTC.

V is TRBV6-6 and J is TRBJ1-5, with D possibly being TRBD1 (6 bases). V was clipped by 5 bases and J by 7 bases, with 15 bases between them. Germline assignment: CDR1 MNHNY and CDR2 SVGAGI (reference sequence). The CDR3 is made up of 14 amino acids. The CDR3 sequence is CASSPPGAFQPQHF. The CDR3, as DNA: TGTGCCAGCAGTCCCCCAGGGGCATTCCAGCCCCAGCATTTT.

The gene calls are TRBV9 and TRBJ2-1, with 11 bases aligning to TRBD2. With 0 bases clipped from V and 10 bases from J, the junction kept 9 bases outside the gene matches. Per germline, CDR1 SGDLS and CDR2 YYNGEE. This CDR3 comprises 16 residues. For the CDR3, the DNA is TGTGCCAGCAGCGTAGGAATACTAGCGGGGGCGTGGGAGCAGTTCTTC. It is translated as CASSVGILAGAWEQFF.

This CDR3 reads CASSLRRLSPTEAFF. The CDR3, as DNA: TGTGCCAGCAGCTTAAGAAGACTATCCCCCACTGAAGCTTTCTTT. The chain couples TRBV11-2 to TRBJ1-1; D is unclear. V was clipped by 2 bases and J by 4 bases, with 14 bases between them. The length of the CDR3 is 15 residues. The germline gives CDR1 SGHAT, CDR2 FQNNGV.

The chain is built from TRBV12-3 or TRBV12-4 and TRBJ2-5; maybe TRBD2 (6 bases). V was clipped by 1 base and J by 7 bases, with 7 bases between them. CDR3 length: 12 residues. The CDR3 nucleotides read TGTGCCAGCAGTTTAGTGGGGGGGACCCAGTACTTC. It is translated as CASSLVGGTQYF.

V usage is TRBV30 and J usage is TRBJ1-1; 7 bases match TRBD1. The ends lost 5 bases at V and 8 bases at J; junction bases unmatched: 5. Germline V gene sequence: CDR1 GTSNPN, CDR2 SVGIG (reference sequence). The CDR3 runs to 11 residues. CDR3 bases: TGTGCCTGGTCCACAGGGGTAGAAGCTTTCTTT. It translates to CAWSTGVEAFF.

The sample holds one count of this clone. J is TRBJ1-2 and V is TRBV18; 7 nucleotides agree with TRBD1. The V and J ends lost 2 bases and 6 bases, in that order; junction bases with no gene match: 9. Germline lookup yields CDR1 KGHSH and CDR2 LQKENI. This CDR3 is built from 15 residues. The chain's CDR3 is CASSPVAGGENGYTF. For the CDR3, the DNA is TGTGCCAGCTCACCAGTGGCAGGGGGAGAGAATGGCTACACCTTC. Using reference TRBV18 and TRBJ1-2 for the parts outside the CDR3, the full variable domain is NAGVMQNPRHLVRRRGQEARLRCSPMKGHSHVYWYRQLPEEGLKFMVYLQKENIIDESGMPKERFSAEFPKEGPSILRIQQVVRGDSAAYFCASSPVAGGENGYTFGSGTRLTVV.

The chain joins TRBV27 to TRBJ2-3; the match to TRBD2 covers 8 bases. The CDR3 loop spans 17 amino acids. Looked up from germline, CDR1 is MNHEY and CDR2 is SMNVEV (reference sequence). The ends lost 4 bases at V and 1 base at J; junction bases unmatched: 10. The CDR3 loop reads CASSSLPGGGGTDTQYF. In DNA, the CDR3 is TGTGCCAGCAGTTCCCTCCCGGGGGGGGGTGGCACAGATACGCAGTATTTT.

The CDR3 DNA reads TGTGCCAGCAGCTTTGCTAGCGGGAGTGGGGATGAGCAGTTCTTC. Its translation is CASSFASGSGDEQFF. V gene TRBV7-2 combines with J gene TRBJ2-1; 10 bases agree with TRBD2. CDR3 length equals 15 residues. Germline CDR1 reads SGHTA; CDR2 reads FQGNSA. V shed 3 bases, J shed 8 bases, and the junction held 7 bases outside the gene matches.

The V gene is TRBV12-3 or TRBV12-4, the J gene TRBJ1-5, with D possibly matching TRBD1 (5 bases). Trimming cost V 1 base and J 8 bases, with 9 bases left between them. The CDR3 length is 13 residues. The CDR3 is CASSLGGSKPQHF. CDR3 nucleotide sequence: TGTGCCAGCAGTTTAGGGGGCTCTAAGCCCCAGCATTTT.